The present T cell receptor beta chain was sequenced within a study of blood T cell repertoires in COVID-19. Original handling: Estimation of nucleated cell counts was performed using reference gene primer amplification. Using immunoSEQ multiplex PCR, the repertoire was profiled, and TCRdb retains in-frame clones only, with some absent. For V, J and clone size, that table is used; D and trimming come from the DNA. The data contain fewer than 400,000 clones, approximately 82% of them singletons. The CDR3 runs to 14 residues. Trimming cost V 4 bases and J 5 bases; bases outside gene matches: 9. Germline lookup yields CDR1 SGHRS and CDR2 YFSETQ.

This TCR came from a man aged 30-40 years with active or convalescent COVID-19. Sequenced material: peripheral blood. The chain has TRBV5-1 and TRBJ2-7, with 7 bases aligning to TRBD1. CDR3 bases: TGCGCCAGCAGCGACATACAGGGGAACAACGAGCAGTACTTC. Translation gives CASSDIQGNNEQYF.